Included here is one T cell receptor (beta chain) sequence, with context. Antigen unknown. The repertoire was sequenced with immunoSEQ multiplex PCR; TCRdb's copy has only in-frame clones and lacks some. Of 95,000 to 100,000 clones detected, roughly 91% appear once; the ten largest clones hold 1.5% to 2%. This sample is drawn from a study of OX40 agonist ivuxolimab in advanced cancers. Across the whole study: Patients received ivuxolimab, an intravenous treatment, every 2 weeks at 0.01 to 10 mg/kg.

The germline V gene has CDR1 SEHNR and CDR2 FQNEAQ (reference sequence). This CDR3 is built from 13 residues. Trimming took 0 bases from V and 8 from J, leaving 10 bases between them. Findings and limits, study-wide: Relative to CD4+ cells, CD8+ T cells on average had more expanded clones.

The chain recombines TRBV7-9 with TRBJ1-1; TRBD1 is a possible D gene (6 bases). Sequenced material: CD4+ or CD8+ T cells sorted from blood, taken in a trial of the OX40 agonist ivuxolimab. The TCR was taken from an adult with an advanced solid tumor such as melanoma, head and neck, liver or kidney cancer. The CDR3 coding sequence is TGTGCCAGCAGCTTAGCTTGGACAGACGAAGCTTTCTTT. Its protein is CASSLAWTDEAFF. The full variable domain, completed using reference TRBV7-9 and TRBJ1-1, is DTGVSQNPRHKITKRGQNVTFRCDPISEHNRLYWYRQTLGQGPEFLTYFQNEAQLEKSRLLSDRFSAERPKGSFSTLEIQRTEQGDSAMYLCASSLAWTDEAFFGQGTRLTVV.